This T cell receptor (beta chain) was recorded in a study of T cell repertoires and HLA-DP antigens. Study-wide background: DNA input averaged approximately 0.2 ug in sorted CD137+CD4+ and approximately 1,200 ng in pre-culture CD4+.

The repertoire was sequenced with immunoSEQ multiplex PCR; TCRdb's copy has only in-frame clones and lacks some. The table has almost 90,000 clones, roughly nine tenths seen once. The germline V gene encodes CDR1 ENHRY and CDR2 SYGVKD. Trimming took off 1 base at V and 3 bases at J, with 10 bases between the two ends. This CDR3 region has 15 residues. Points on this clone: Its antigen remains unknown.

The receptor was derived from a man aged 50 to 59 in good health and CMV-seronegative. Input material: CD4+ T cells from PBMCs. This chain links TRBV10-3 with TRBJ2-1, with a tentative D call TRBD1 (6 bases). The CDR3 DNA reads as TGTGCCATCAGTGAGTTGGGACAAGACTACAATGAGCAGTTCTTC. Protein sequence: CAISELGQDYNEQFF.